Following are 25 T cell receptor beta chains from one sample sequenced in a study of blood T cell repertoires in COVID-19. The data were produced by immunoSEQ multiplex PCR, yet TCRdb's version contains in-frame clones alone and is incomplete. The sample lists 430,000 or so clones; roughly 88% were seen once. The sample was PBMCs or T cells enriched from blood (not recorded which). The source of these receptors is a woman aged 18-29 years who had been exposed to COVID-19.

The rearrangement uses TRBV5-1 and TRBJ2-7; tentative D call: TRBD2 (5 bases). CDR1 is SGHRS, CDR2 YFSETQ, per germline. The CDR3 is made up of 14 amino acids. V was cut by 6 bases and J by 2 bases, with 15 bases left in between. CDR3 DNA: TGCGCCAGCATTCTCGCGGGTCCTCCCTACGAGCAGTACTTC. Protein sequence: CASILAGPPYEQYF.

With regard to this clone: Distinct nucleotide sequences in the sample also encode this CDR3. The genes are TRBV19 and TRBJ1-5, with TRBD1 identical over 7 bases. Germline values: CDR1 LNHDA, CDR2 SQIVND (reference sequence). V trimming: 4 bases; J trimming: 0 bases; junction bases outside the gene matches: 0. The CDR3 length is 14 residues. CDR3 loop: CASSRQGSNQPQHF. The CDR3 DNA sequence: TGTGCCAGTAGTAGACAGGGTAGCAATCAGCCCCAGCATTTT.

This chain joins TRBV6-5 and TRBJ2-3; tentatively, D is TRBD1 (6 bases). CDR3 length equals 15 residues. Germline assignment: CDR1 MNHEY and CDR2 SVGAGI. V dropped 4 bases and J dropped 4 bases, with 15 bases sitting between them. The CDR3 protein is CASSLPGVGADTQYF. The CDR3, as DNA: TGTGCCAGCAGTTTACCAGGGGTTGGAGCAGATACGCAGTATTTT.

The V gene is TRBV7-9, the J gene TRBJ1-2; a weak D match, TRBD1 (5 bases). Trimming took off 4 bases at V and 4 bases at J, with 13 bases between the two ends. The CDR3 runs to 14 residues. Per the germline V gene, CDR1 is SEHNR and CDR2 is FQNEAQ (reference sequence). In DNA, the CDR3 is TGTGCCAGCAGCTCCATGGCAGGGTCCTATGGCTACACCTTC. This gives the protein CASSSMAGSYGYTF.

The gene calls are TRBV2 and TRBJ2-7, with 11 bases that match TRBD1. With V trimmed by 7 bases and J by 3 bases, 8 bases remained unmatched. CDR3 length: 15 residues. The germline V gene encodes CDR1 SNHLY and CDR2 FYNNEI. DNA of the CDR3: TGTGCCAGCAAGAGGGGACAGGGGGATCGCTACGAGCAGTACTTC. Translating gives CASKRGQGDRYEQYF.

The gene calls are TRBV5-1 and TRBJ2-1; D is perhaps TRBD2 (6 bases). Germline V lookup: CDR1 SGHRS, CDR2 YFSETQ. The CDR3 consists of 12 residues. Trimming pared 2 bases from V and 9 bases from J, leaving 9 bases between. CDR3 in DNA: TGCGCCAGCAGCTTCCAGGGAGGTGAGCAGTTCTTC. It specifies CASSFQGGEQFF.

This clone was found once. Other DNA sequences of this sample code for an identical CDR3. J is TRBJ2-7 and V is TRBV29-1; tentative D call: TRBD1 (6 bases). This CDR3 is built from 11 residues. Germline CDR1 SQVTM, CDR2 ANQGSEA. The V end lost 5 bases, the J end lost 3 bases, and 8 bases lay between the germline ends. The DNA for the CDR3 is TGCAGCGTTTTACAGGGCTACGAGCAGTACTTC. Translated, it gives CSVLQGYEQYF.

The chain uses TRBV5-1 and TRBJ1-1; tentative D call: TRBD1 (5 bases). CDR3 length: 19 residues. Trimming took 3 bases from V and 0 from J, leaving 24 bases between them. CDR1 is SGHRS and CDR2 is YFSETQ in the germline V gene. CDR3 amino acids: CASSSGTPGLKEVNTEAFF. In DNA form, the CDR3 reads TGCGCCAGCAGCTCCGGGACTCCGGGACTCAAGGAGGTGAACACTGAAGCTTTCTTT.

The genes are TRBV27 and TRBJ1-5, with D hard to call. This CDR3 comprises 13 residues. CDR1 and CDR2 (germline): MNHEY, SMNVEV (reference sequence). V dropped 0 bases and J dropped 6 bases, with 6 bases sitting between them. CDR3 in amino acids: CASSLSPGQPQHF. The CDR3 DNA follows: TGTGCCAGCAGTTTATCACCCGGTCAGCCCCAGCATTTT.

V is TRBV12-5 and J is TRBJ2-3; the match to TRBD1 covers 8 bases. Trimming at V came to 8 bases and at J to 1 base, leaving 5 bases not matched to a gene. The length of the CDR3 is 14 residues. Germline-derived CDR1 and CDR2 are LGHNT and FRNRAP. Here the CDR3 DNA reads TGTGCTAGTTCCTCGGGACAGGGCACAGATACGCAGTATTTT. It translates to CASSSGQGTDTQYF.

The J gene is TRBJ2-7, the V gene TRBV29-1, with 9 bases identical to TRBD1. The CDR3 covers 14 residues. CDR1 is SQVTM, CDR2 ANQGSEA, per germline. J gave up 3 bases and V 4 bases, and 7 bases lay outside the gene matches. The CDR3 here is CSVGGGQGFYEQYF. CDR3 bases: TGCAGCGTTGGAGGGGGACAGGGTTTCTACGAGCAGTACTTC.

About this clone itself: Given a much more abundant clone one base away, this may be a read error. In the same sample, other DNA sequences code for this CDR3. CDR3 in DNA: TGTGCCAGCAGCCGGGACAGCTCCTACGAGCAGTACTTC. Residues: CASSRDSSYEQYF. The chain combines TRBV7-9 with TRBJ2-7, with 7 bases aligning to TRBD1. The CDR3 is 13 residues long. V lost 5 bases, J lost 0 bases, and 1 base stayed unmatched. Germline CDR1 reads SEHNR; CDR2 reads FQNEAQ (reference sequence).

The chain's CDR3 is CASSFGDRGRGANVLTF. DNA of the CDR3: TGTGCCAGCAGTTTTGGGGACAGGGGGCGCGGGGCCAACGTCCTGACTTTC. This rearrangement joins TRBV28 to TRBJ2-6; TRBD1 matches at 12 bases. V lost 3 bases, J lost 4 bases, and 4 bases stayed unmatched. The length of the CDR3 is 17 residues. The V gene's germline CDR1 is MDHEN and CDR2 SYDVKM.

This clone was recorded only once. The sample has other DNA sequences that encode this CDR3 too. The chain combines TRBV20-1 with TRBJ2-7; D possibly corresponds to TRBD1 (6 bases). The CDR3 has 11 amino acids. V lost 6 bases, J lost 1 base, and 7 bases lay in between. Germline V CDR1 and CDR2: DFQATT, SNEGSKA (reference sequence). The CDR3 loop is CSAGGSYEQYF. CDR3 in DNA: TGCAGTGCAGGGGGTTCCTACGAGCAGTACTTC.

The chain is built from TRBV13 and TRBJ2-7, with TRBD2 identical over 7 bases. J gave up 2 bases and V 2 bases, and 6 bases lay outside the gene matches. The length of the CDR3 is 15 residues. Germline-derived CDR1 and CDR2 are PRHDT and FYEKMQ (reference sequence). The CDR3 sequence: CASSLSGIPTYEQYF. The CDR3 DNA reads as TGTGCCAGCAGCTTAAGCGGGATACCGACCTACGAGCAGTACTTC.

V gene TRBV18 combines with J gene TRBJ2-7; tentatively, D is TRBD1 (5 bases). V dropped 2 bases and J dropped 7 bases, with 9 bases sitting between them. From germline, CDR1 is KGHSH and CDR2 LQKENI. The CDR3 consists of 12 residues. The CDR3 DNA reads TGTGCCAGCTCACCATCGGACACTGAGCAGTACTTC. It specifies CASSPSDTEQYF. Based on the CDR3 plus reference TRBV18 and TRBJ2-7, the full variable domain is NAGVMQNPRHLVRRRGQEARLRCSPMKGHSHVYWYRQLPEEGLKFMVYLQKENIIDESGMPKERFSAEFPKEGPSILRIQQVVRGDSAAYFCASSPSDTEQYFGPGTRLTVT.

V and J are TRBV5-6 and TRBJ2-7; the D gene is possibly TRBD1 (7 bases). V was trimmed by 5 bases and J by 6 bases, leaving 15 bases between them. Germline assignment: CDR1 SGHDT and CDR2 YYEEEE. The CDR3 runs to 13 residues. The CDR3 loop reads CASSWGAGGEQYF. CDR3 nucleotides: TGTGCCAGCAGTTGGGGGGCAGGGGGCGAGCAGTACTTC.

CDR3 sequence: CASSKDRVNQPQHF. CDR3 bases: TGTGCCAGCAGCAAGGACAGGGTGAATCAGCCCCAGCATTTT. V is TRBV21-1 and J is TRBJ1-5; the table's D call of TRBD1 was not tested on the DNA. TRBV21-1 corresponds to a pseudogene. The CDR3 covers 14 residues.

This clone was seen a single time. This chain uses TRBV9 with TRBJ2-1; D may be TRBD1 (6 bases). The CDR3 runs 17 residues. V lost 3 bases and J 4 bases, leaving 20 bases between the germline ends. From germline, CDR1 is SGDLS and CDR2 YYNGEE. CDR3 loop: CASSASTTGFSYNEQFF. Written as DNA, the CDR3 is TGTGCCAGCAGCGCGAGCACAACAGGGTTTTCATACAATGAGCAGTTCTTC.

The rearrangement uses TRBV5-4 and TRBJ2-5; 7 bases map to TRBD2. The CDR3 covers 18 residues. Germline CDR1 SGHNT, CDR2 YYREEE (reference sequence). V lost 3 bases and J lost 2; bases outside the gene matches: 16. Written as DNA, the CDR3 is TGTGCCAGCAGCTGGGGGGGGGTCCAGCGGGGTTCGCAAGAGACCCAGTACTTC. It encodes CASSWGGVQRGSQETQYF.

The V gene is TRBV28, the J gene TRBJ1-5, with a possible D match to TRBD1 (6 bases). Between the trimmed V and J ends, which lost 9 bases and 0 bases, there was a span of 15 bases. The CDR3 length is 15 residues. Germline-derived CDR1 and CDR2 are MDHEN and SYDVKM. The CDR3 bases are TGTGCCAGTGTTATGGACAGCAATAGCAATCAGCCCCAGCATTTT. Amino acid sequence: CASVMDSNSNQPQHF.

This clone has just a few counts. The V gene is TRBV28, the J gene TRBJ2-1, with 10 bases lining up with TRBD1. From germline, CDR1 is MDHEN and CDR2 SYDVKM. The CDR3 has 14 amino acids. J gave up 6 bases and V 6 bases, and 5 bases lay outside the gene matches. The CDR3 DNA reads TGTGCCAGCAGCACCGGGACAGGGGTCAATGAGCAGTTCTTC. Protein: CASSTGTGVNEQFF.

The rearrangement links TRBV4-1 to TRBJ2-7, with D possibly matching TRBD1 (6 bases). The CDR3 length is 15 residues. V was pared by 4 bases and J by 3 bases, with 16 bases between. CDR1 is MGHRA, CDR2 YSYEKL, per germline. CDR3 in amino acids: CASSPQQGDNYEQYF. As DNA, the CDR3 is TGCGCCAGCAGCCCCCAACAGGGTGACAACTACGAGCAGTACTTC.

This clone appeared once. The chain combines TRBV27 with TRBJ2-3, with 12 bases aligning to TRBD2. The CDR3 contains 17 residues. Germline V gives CDR1 MNHEY, CDR2 SMNVEV (reference sequence). J was trimmed by 2 bases and V by 4 bases; bases with no gene match: 7. The CDR3, as DNA: TGTGCCAGCAGTTCCACTCGACTAGCGGGAGCCACAGATACGCAGTATTTT. Its translation: CASSSTRLAGATDTQYF.

This chain links TRBV14 with TRBJ2-1; 16 positions match TRBD2. Germline V gene sequence: CDR1 SGHDN, CDR2 FVKESK. CDR3 length: 22 residues. J was trimmed by 0 bases and V by 0 bases; bases with no gene match: 11. The CDR3 DNA sequence: TGTGCCAGCAGCCAAGATCCGGGACTAGCGGGGGGGATGAAGAGCTCCTACAATGAGCAGTTCTTC. It is translated as CASSQDPGLAGGMKSSYNEQFF.